This T cell receptor (beta chain) is drawn from a study of T cells after yellow fever vaccination. The CDR3 extends over 14 amino acids. V gave up 3 bases and J gave up 3 bases; unmatched junction bases: 5. Germline CDR1 reads LNHDA; CDR2 reads SQIVND (reference sequence). Findings and caveats of the study: A large majority of primary-vaccination clones showed up again after the booster (about 97% CD4, approximately 90% CD8).

Of note for this clonotype: Its specificity is unknown.

TCRdb ran MiXCR on the 5' RACE reads and lists one entry per CDR3 protein. The sample includes under 600,000 distinct CDR3 sequences, 13% of them seen just once. This chain uses TRBV19 with TRBJ2-7, with 7 bases lining up with TRBD1. The source material was PBMCs, sampled on the day of the yellow fever booster vaccination. The clonotype comes from a man aged 25-45 years who received the YFV17D yellow fever vaccine. CDR3 residues: CASSIRTGVYEQYF. The CDR3 DNA is TGTGCCAGTAGTATCAGGACAGGAGTCTACGAGCAGTACTTC.